Presented here are 23 T cell receptor beta chains from one specimen sequenced in a study of T cell responses to AZD1222 COVID-19 vaccine. Here immunoSEQ multiplex PCR was the method, and the copy in TCRdb shows in-frame clones only, minus some. The table records about 150,000 clones, over 75% of them present only once. The source material was peripheral blood, sampled on day 0 of AZD1222 vaccination. The receptors come from an adult in good health.

V is TRBV27 and J is TRBJ1-1; 10 positions agree with TRBD1. The trim removed 0 bases at V and 1 base at J, leaving 5 bases unmatched. CDR1 MNHEY and CDR2 SMNVEV come from the germline V gene (reference sequence). This CDR3 is 17 amino acids long. The CDR3 loop is CASSLSTTGGWNTEAFF. CDR3 coding DNA: TGTGCCAGCAGTTTATCTACGACAGGGGGCTGGAACACTGAAGCTTTCTTT.

The chain couples TRBV12-5 to TRBJ1-6, with a weak D call TRBD1 (5 bases). Germline V gives CDR1 LGHNT, CDR2 FRNRAP. The CDR3 spans 16 residues. V was shortened by 5 bases and J by 4 bases, with 15 bases between the two germline ends. The CDR3 here is CASGLDSRRYNSPLHF. CDR3 DNA sequence: TGTGCTAGTGGTCTTGACAGCCGTCGATATAATTCACCCCTCCACTTT.

The V gene is TRBV24-1, the J gene TRBJ2-2; the D gene is possibly TRBD1 (5 bases). This CDR3 is built from 14 residues. Trimming left V 5 bases short and J 0 bases short, with 6 bases between. The germline V gene encodes CDR1 KGHDR and CDR2 SFDVKD. CDR3 coding DNA: TGTGCCACCAGTGCCAGGGCGAACACCGGGGAGCTGTTTTTT. Translation: CATSARANTGELFF.

The chain carries TRBV15 and TRBJ2-6; D is undetermined. Per the germline V gene, CDR1 is LNHNV and CDR2 is YYDKDF (reference sequence). The CDR3 runs 15 residues. V was trimmed by 4 bases and J by 0 bases, leaving 7 bases between them. The CDR3 is CATSNMSSGANVLTF. The CDR3 DNA reads TGTGCCACCAGCAATATGAGCTCTGGGGCCAACGTCCTGACTTTC. The whole variable domain, remainder taken from reference TRBV15 and TRBJ2-6, is DAMVIQNPRYQVTQFGKPVTLSCSQTLNHNVMYWYQQKSSQAPKLLFHYYDKDFNNEADTPDNFQSRRPNTSFCFLDIRSPGLGDTAMYLCATSNMSSGANVLTFGAGSRLTVL.

This sequence joins TRBV5-1 and TRBJ1-3; D possibly corresponds to TRBD1 (6 bases). The V end was cut by 0 bases, the J end by 0 bases, with 10 bases between. CDR1 and CDR2 (germline): SGHRS, YFSETQ. CDR3 length: 16 amino acids. The DNA for the CDR3 is TGCGCCAGCAGCTTGGCGCAAGGGGGCTCTGGAAACACCATATATTTT. Protein sequence: CASSLAQGGSGNTIYF.

The chain has TRBV27 and TRBJ1-5; possible D gene TRBD1, 5 bases. The germline CDR1 and CDR2 sequences are MNHEY and SMNVEV (reference sequence). V lost 2 bases, J lost 4 bases, and 12 bases lay in between. The CDR3 consists of 15 residues. CDR3 in amino acids: CASSLTAGRNQPQHF. The CDR3 DNA reads TGTGCCAGCAGTTTAACGGCAGGGAGGAATCAGCCCCAGCATTTT.

The rearrangement joins TRBV6-6 to TRBJ2-1; TRBD2 aligns across 11 bases. The J segment lost 9 bases and the V segment lost 6 bases, leaving 7 bases of the junction unmatched. The CDR3 length is 14 residues. Germline CDR1 reads MNHNY; CDR2 reads SVGAGI (reference sequence). CDR3 bases: TGTGCCAGCAGGCCGGGGACTAGCGGAGCTGAGCAGTTCTTC. Translated: CASRPGTSGAEQFF.

The chain couples TRBV13 to TRBJ2-1; 11 bases fit TRBD1. The ends lost 4 bases at V and 7 bases at J; junction bases unmatched: 6. The CDR3 covers 15 residues. In germline, CDR1 is PRHDT, CDR2 FYEKMQ (reference sequence). The CDR3 is CASSSLGTGGNEQFF. CDR3 in DNA: TGTGCCAGCAGCTCGCTTGGGACAGGGGGTAATGAGCAGTTCTTC.

The chain employs TRBV10-3 and TRBJ1-1; a weak D match, TRBD1 (6 bases). Germline assignment: CDR1 ENHRY and CDR2 SYGVKD. The ends were cut back, 8 bases at V and 0 bases at J, with 16 bases in the middle. CDR3 length equals 15 residues. This CDR3 reads CAIRKGGQMNTEAFF. DNA of the CDR3: TGTGCCATCCGGAAAGGAGGACAGATGAACACTGAAGCTTTCTTT.

This sequence joins TRBV4-2 and TRBJ2-6; D tentatively reads TRBD1 or TRBD2 (5 bases each). Trimming removed 4 bases at V and 0 bases at J, with 16 bases between. CDR1 is LGHNA and CDR2 is YNFKEQ in the germline V gene. The length of the CDR3 is 18 residues. CDR3 amino acids: CASSLGGDLSSGANVLTF. The CDR3 DNA is TGTGCCAGCAGCCTTGGGGGTGACCTTAGCTCTGGGGCCAACGTCCTGACTTTC.

The chain links TRBV7-9 to TRBJ1-1, with a tentative D call TRBD1 (5 bases). Germline values: CDR1 SEHNR, CDR2 FQNEAQ (reference sequence). The V gene lost 3 bases and the J gene lost 2 bases, with 10 bases spanning the gap. This CDR3 has 14 residues. CDR3 in amino acids: CASSFSRVNTEAFF. The CDR3 coding sequence is TGTGCCAGCAGCTTTTCCAGGGTTAACACTGAAGCTTTCTTT.

The J gene is TRBJ1-1, the V gene TRBV5-6; possibly TRBD1 for D (5 bases). The CDR3 runs 14 residues. Trimming removed 5 bases from V and 1 base from J, with 12 bases in between. Germline V lookup: CDR1 SGHDT, CDR2 YYEEEE. The CDR3 protein is CASRSQGANTEAFF. Written as DNA, the CDR3 is TGTGCCAGCAGATCGCAGGGCGCGAACACTGAAGCTTTCTTT. Using reference TRBV5-6 and TRBJ1-1 for the parts outside the CDR3, the full variable domain is DAGVTQSPTHLIKTRGQQVTLRCSPKSGHDTVSWYQQALGQGPQFIFQYYEEEERQRGNFPDRFSGHQFPNYSSELNVNALLLGDSALYLCASRSQGANTEAFFGQGTRLTVV.

The chain carries TRBV6-5 and TRBJ1-4; D ambiguous. V dropped 3 bases and J dropped 2 bases, with 10 bases sitting between them. Germline loops: CDR1 MNHEY, CDR2 SVGAGI. This CDR3 region has 15 residues. DNA for the CDR3: TGTGCCAGCAGTTATAGGTCAAGTACTAATGAAAAACTGTTTTTT. Protein: CASSYRSSTNEKLFF.

The genes are TRBV5-1 and TRBJ1-1, with D possibly TRBD1 on 5 matching bases. Per the germline V gene, CDR1 is SGHRS and CDR2 is YFSETQ. Deletions cut 4 bases from V and 0 bases from J, with 10 bases between. This CDR3 is 14 amino acids long. CDR3 sequence: CASSGGLVNTEAFF. As DNA, the CDR3 is TGCGCCAGCAGCGGGGGACTGGTGAACACTGAAGCTTTCTTT.

This clone showed up just once. The J gene is TRBJ1-5, the V gene TRBV4-3; D is uncertain. The CDR3 has 14 residues. The V end lost 0 bases, the J end lost 7 bases, and 10 bases lay between the germline ends. Germline V CDR1 and CDR2: LGHNA, YSLEER. CDR3 DNA: TGCGCCAGCAGCCAAGATCCAGAACTGCAGCCCCAGCATTTT. Residues: CASSQDPELQPQHF.

This clone was recorded only once. J is TRBJ2-5 and V is TRBV10-3; D might be TRBD1 (6 bases). This CDR3 contains 16 residues. V gave up 0 bases and J gave up 2 bases, with 13 bases separating them. From germline, CDR1 is ENHRY and CDR2 SYGVKD. The CDR3 loop reads CAISESRRQVQETQYF. CDR3 DNA: TGTGCCATCAGTGAGTCGAGGAGACAGGTACAAGAGACCCAGTACTTC.

V and J are TRBV6-5 and TRBJ1-1; D gene uncertain. Trimming pared 5 bases from V and 1 base from J, leaving 14 bases between. This CDR3 has 15 residues. CDR1 and CDR2 from the germline V gene are MNHEY and SVGAGI. The CDR3 reads CASSRAPMRNTEAFF. The CDR3 coding sequence is TGTGCCAGCAGTCGCGCACCAATGCGGAACACTGAAGCTTTCTTT.

This clone was observed a single time. V usage is TRBV5-5 and J usage is TRBJ2-3, with 9 bases lining up with TRBD2. CDR3 length: 16 amino acids. Germline V CDR1 and CDR2: SGHKS, YYEKEE (reference sequence). V trimming: 0 bases; J trimming: 6 bases; junction bases outside the gene matches: 8. CDR3 protein: CASSLELSGGRDTQYF. The CDR3 DNA sequence: TGTGCCAGCAGCTTGGAGTTAAGCGGGGGGCGGGATACGCAGTATTTT.

This rearrangement joins TRBV24-1 to TRBJ2-5; D is possibly TRBD2 (5 bases). Trimming removed 5 bases at V and 0 bases at J, with 12 bases between. The CDR3 consists of 15 residues. The germline V gene has CDR1 KGHDR and CDR2 SFDVKD. Written as DNA, the CDR3 is TGTGCCACCAGTGTTTATAGCGCCAACCAAGAGACCCAGTACTTC. It codes for CATSVYSANQETQYF.

This chain uses TRBV11-2 with TRBJ1-4; D is possibly TRBD1 (5 bases). V lost 1 base to trimming and J lost 7 bases, with 13 bases between them. The CDR3 length is 15 residues. Germline CDR1 reads SGHAT; CDR2 reads FQNNGV. Here the CDR3 reads CASSLVRAPSEKLFF. CDR3 nucleotide sequence: TGTGCCAGCAGCTTAGTCAGGGCACCAAGTGAAAAACTGTTTTTT.

The CDR3 is CASSAGPATDTQYF. CDR3 sequence (DNA): TGTGCCAGCAGCGCCGGGCCCGCCACAGATACGCAGTATTTT. The chain couples TRBV7-2 to TRBJ2-3, with no clear D. V was cut by 5 bases and J by 2 bases, with 11 bases left in between. Germline assignment: CDR1 SGHTA and CDR2 FQGNSA. The CDR3 loop spans 14 amino acids.

This rearrangement joins TRBV24-1 to TRBJ1-5; D possibly corresponds to TRBD1 (5 bases). CDR1 and CDR2 (germline): KGHDR, SFDVKD. The CDR3 is made up of 15 amino acids. V dropped 7 bases and J dropped 5 bases, with 17 bases sitting between them. DNA of the CDR3: TGTGCCACCAGCGGCGGCCAGGGTCCCGATCAGCCCCAGCATTTT. This encodes CATSGGQGPDQPQHF.

This clone has a single count. This chain connects TRBV7-2 to TRBJ1-2; 10 bases map to TRBD1. The V gene's germline CDR1 is SGHTA and CDR2 FQGNSA. V lost 6 bases to trimming and J lost 8 bases; unmatched junction nucleotides: 12. The CDR3 has 15 amino acids. The CDR3 here is CASSSNGQGGRGYTF. Written as DNA, the CDR3 is TGTGCCAGCAGTTCCAACGGACAGGGGGGGAGAGGCTACACCTTC.